This T cell receptor beta chain originates from a study of T cell repertoires in cytomegalovirus infection. Study summary: CMV infection plus the matching HLA type was flagged by public TCR beta signatures.

CDR1 is LNHNV, CDR2 YYDKDF, per germline (reference sequence). The CDR3 sequence is 16 residues long. V was cut by 1 base and J by 6 bases, with 18 bases left in between. One entry per CDR3 protein, called by TCRdb with MiXCR from the reads. Here the sample spans around 240,000 distinct CDR3 sequences, 22% being singletons. Remarks on this clonotype: As yet, its antigen is unknown.

General study results and limits: Carriers of CMV and the relevant HLA type were discriminated by public TCR beta frequency. In two of eight donors, the top clonotype was HLA-C-restricted CMV-specific.

The chain joins TRBV15 to TRBJ1-2; D not resolved. This sequence was found in a human donor in good health (CMV status not recorded). Some clones in this sample may be carry-over from other donors' samples. The sample comprised CD8+ T cells from PBMCs. DNA of the CDR3: TGTGCCACCAGCAGAGTAAGAAGTACCTGGAACGATGGCTACACCTTC. It codes for CATSRVRSTWNDGYTF.